A single T cell receptor beta chain is shown here with its context. No antigen is known for it. This entry belongs to a study of shared clonotypes between healthy human individuals. About the study: Participating donors consisted of a couple of women and three men aged 18 to 49. CD4 naive and CD4 memory each took three plates per donor, while CD8 naive took two and CD8 memory one.

Overall study findings and caveats: Naive subsets typically showed greater estimated richness than memory subsets. Some naive CD4 clonotypes, around 4.7%, turned up in common across several donors.

The ends were cut back, 4 bases at V and 0 bases at J, with 6 bases in the middle. The germline CDR1 and CDR2 sequences are ENHRY and SYGVKD. The CDR3 contains 14 residues. Using immunoSEQ multiplex PCR, the repertoire was profiled, and TCRdb retains in-frame clones only, with some absent. The sample has 2 million to 2.5 million clones, nearly 97% seen once. This receptor was taken from a man between 18 and 29 years old in good health. The chain carries TRBV10-3 and TRBJ1-4; D gene uncertain. Material for sequencing was naive CD4+ T cells sorted from blood. Subset meaning: CD45RA+ positively selected. CDR3 sequence reads: CAISVSATNEKLFF. Written as DNA, the CDR3 is TGTGCCATCAGTGTCAGCGCAACTAATGAAAAACTGTTTTTT.